This T cell receptor (beta chain) was recorded in a study of regulatory T cells in long-lasting Graves disease (dated by TCRdb to the early 2020s). For context, the study as a whole: Newly diagnosed Graves' disease patients had taken antithyroid drugs for less than 3 months. TCR sequencing covered some 13 persistent and some 20 newly diagnosed Graves' disease patients, 33 samples in total. Persistent Graves' disease patients were compared with newly diagnosed Graves' disease patients by peripheral blood TCR sequencing and RNA sequencing. The study was conducted in China and was registered as a clinical trial. Broad study findings and their caveats: The small sample size was acknowledged by the authors as a limitation that may reduce accuracy. TRBV28, TRBJ1-2 and TRBJ2-5 were preferentially used in persistent disease, while TRBV20-1 and TRBJ2-1 were favored in newly diagnosed disease. Patients with persistent disease shared more public clonotypes (around 2,500) than newly diagnosed patients did (about 1,000). Only the TCR beta chain was sequenced and analyzed. The study examined only peripheral blood because the primary lesion, thyroid tissue, could not be accessed. Lower TCR Shannon entropy and fewer highly expanded clones were observed in persistent Graves' disease patients than in newly diagnosed patients, which suggested clonal expansion.

The sample's time point label, in plain terms: newly diagnosed GD, antithyroid drugs for less than 3 months. For both TCR sequencing and RNA sequencing, RNA was extracted from PBMCs using TRIzol. The diagnosis of Graves' disease followed American Thyroid Association guidelines. The patients came from an endocrinology department in Xi'an, China. From each patient, nine milliliters of peripheral blood was collected into an EDTA anticoagulant tube. Ficoll Paque Plus density gradient separation was used to isolate PBMCs, and no additional T cell sorting was done. An Agilent 2100 Bioanalyzer and agarose gel were used to assess RNA quality, and a NanoDrop 2000 was used to measure RNA concentration. Looking up the germline V gene (reference sequence) yields CDR1 DFQATT and CDR2 SNEGSKA. Relative to germline, V is missing 5 bases and J is missing 3 bases, with 10 bases of the junction outside any gene match. The CDR3 spans 15 residues, from the cysteine through the phenylalanine. Just the 45-base CDR3 DNA is kept, in frame starting at base 1.

This clonotype was seen repeatedly, ten times or more. Which antigen it targets is not known. Base qualities are not recorded, but no much larger clone differs from it by a single base. The method was multiplex PCR. The listed sequencing device is Illumina HiSeq 4000. TCR beta libraries were built with iRepertoire HTBI primers and Arm-PCR amplification of CDR3 regions. Before sequencing, the PCR products went through gel purification. The study's processing was this. Across samples, roughly 60 TRBV and roughly 15 TRBJ segments were identified and used for gene usage analysis of CDR3 amino acid clonotypes. Filtered high-quality paired reads were merged into contigs using COPE and FqMerger. BLAST was used to align contigs to IMGT TRBV, TRBD and TRBJ reference genes, with CDR3 defined following IMGT. Highly expanded clones were defined as clonotypes with a frequency above 0.1%. Repertoire diversity was measured by Shannon entropy, and V-J evenness by the Gini coefficient. Public clonotypes were defined as clonotypes shared by more than one individual. TCRdb reprocessing: public reads trimmed at Q25 with fastp, clones called with MiXCR, in-frame beta chains kept. Entries that share a CDR3 protein sequence are merged under the most common genes and DNA. None of the V and J calls come from the authors' own analysis; TCRdb made them. The sample has some 330,000 distinct CDR3 sequences on record, around 11% of them singletons. The ten largest account for approximately 20% of the sample.

Separately, the same data were catalogued under a study of T cells in Graves' hyperthyroidism and ophthalmopathy. The second publication reports: A patient counted as having stable Graves' hyperthyroidism if no progression to ophthalmopathy occurred over 18 months of follow-up. Hyperthyroidism patients were aged 18 to 65 years and newly diagnosed, with disease duration of less than 2 months. Patients with uncontrolled infections, other autoimmune diseases, pregnancy or lactation were excluded. Clinical symptoms, serum thyroxine and TRAb, thyroid ultrasound, and orbital computed tomography formed the basis for the diagnoses. A first-round RT-PCR of the TCR CDR3 used the HTBI primer set with the Qiagen OneStep RT-PCR kit. Most expanded thyroid clonotypes (frequency above 0.001) were also detected in blood, suggesting blood repertoires may reflect thyroid immune responses. In cross-validation, a model built on a 13 V-J signature told ophthalmopathy apart from stable hyperthyroidism with 85% to 90% sensitivity and around 81% specificity, and in testing the same model reached 80%/75%. In validation, the model predicted progression to ophthalmopathy with over 60% sensitivity and 72.22% specificity, a median of about 6 months before onset. To identify distinguishing TCR V-J signatures, a discovery cohort of some 99 patients was used, comprising 43 with Graves' ophthalmopathy and approximately 57 with stable Graves' hyperthyroidism. An independent validation cohort of 18 to 20 hyperthyroidism patients and 17 patients who later progressed to ophthalmopathy tested prospective prediction of ophthalmopathy. The roughly 90 discovery patients were divided at random into training and test sets in a 7:3 ratio. In six Graves' hyperthyroidism patients, the study also compared T-cell repertoires from thyroid tissue with T-cell repertoires from blood. After sampling, hyperthyroidism patients received methimazole starting at 30 mg daily, and ophthalmopathy patients received high-dose intravenous methylprednisolone. The libraries were constructed in a second round of multiplex PCR and then size-selected and purified. Sequencing of the libraries was done on an Illumina HiSeq2000 using paired-end 100 bp reads. SOAPnuke was used to process the raw data, throwing out any read that contained adapters or uncalled bases, had a mean Phred below 15, or lacked an exact constant-primer or identifier match. COPE v1.2.5 was used to merge the high-quality paired reads, and each unique nucleotide sequence was defined as a clonotype. MiTCR v1.1 was used to align clonotypes to the IMGT TRBV, TRBD and TRBJ reference segments. The analysis was restricted to V-J combinations with a frequency above 0.0001, which together covered roughly 99% of the repertoires. A TCS score was defined as the ratio between F50 (clonal expansion) and ExV (chaos), using BLOSUM62-based TCRdist between CDR3 peptides within each V-J. Welch's t-statistics and random forest reduced roughly 540 V-J features to under 15, which were used in a naive Bayes classifier (R e1071). Sample size was not statistically predetermined, and investigators were not blinded to group allocation. The paper describes TCR Vbeta CDR3 sequencing of roughly 130 peripheral blood samples, made up of 43 ophthalmopathy patients, roughly 72 hyperthyroidism patients and roughly 17 progressor patients.

This clonotype was obtained from a woman between 18 and 29 years old with Graves disease. Donor details come from another sample of the same person, matched by shared clones. This specimen was peripheral blood mononuclear cells (PBMCs), taken at new diagnosis, from a patient treated with antithyroid drugs. This chain is built from TRBV20-1 and TRBJ2-7, with 10 bases in between that match TRBD2. The CDR3 region: CSAYHTSGINYEQYF. In nucleotide form, the sequence is TGCAGTGCTTATCATACTAGCGGGATCAACTACGAGCAGTACTTC.